The subject of this entry is one T cell receptor beta chain. Its specificity is unknown. The record originates from a study of T cell responses to AZD1222 COVID-19 vaccine. TCRdb's table, derived via immunoSEQ multiplex PCR, lists solely in-frame clones and lacks some. Seen here are over 85,000 clones, approximately 90% observed once, and the top ten hold 7.5%. Trimming cost V 7 bases and J 3 bases; bases outside gene matches: 3. This CDR3 contains 13 residues. The germline gives CDR1 SGHTA, CDR2 FQGNSA. General study findings and limits: There were mostly white British donors and more females than males, and clonal diversity was possibly underestimated. Close to half of spike-specific TCRs reportedly recognize unmutated variant regions.

The sequence derives from an adult in good health. The material sequenced was peripheral blood, taken on day 0 of AZD1222 vaccination. V usage is TRBV7-2 and J usage is TRBJ2-7, with 10 nucleotides matching TRBD2. The CDR3 reads CASTWTSGYEQYF. The CDR3 nucleotides read TGTGCCAGCACCTGGACTAGCGGCTACGAGCAGTACTTC.